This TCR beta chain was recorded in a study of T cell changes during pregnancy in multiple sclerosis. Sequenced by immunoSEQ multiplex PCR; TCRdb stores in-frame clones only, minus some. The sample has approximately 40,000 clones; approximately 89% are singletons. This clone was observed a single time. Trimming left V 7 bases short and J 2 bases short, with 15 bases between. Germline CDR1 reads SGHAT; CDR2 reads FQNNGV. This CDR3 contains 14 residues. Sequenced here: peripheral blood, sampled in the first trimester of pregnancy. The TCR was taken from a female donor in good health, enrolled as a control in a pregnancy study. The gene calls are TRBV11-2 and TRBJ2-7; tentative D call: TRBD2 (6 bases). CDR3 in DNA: TGTGCCAGCAACTCCCCTGCGGGGCCCTACGAGCAGTACTTC. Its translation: CASNSPAGPYEQYF. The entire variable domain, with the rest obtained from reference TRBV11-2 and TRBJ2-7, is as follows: EAGVAQSPRYKIIEKRQSVAFWCNPISGHATLYWYQQILGQGPKLLIQFQNNGVVDDSQLPKDRFSAERLKGVDSTLKIQPAKLEDSAVYLCASNSPAGPYEQYFGPGTRLTVT.